A single sample is the source of the 10 T cell receptor beta chains below, sequenced in a study of spatial heterogeneity in lung cancer. TCRdb ran MiXCR on the 5' RACE reads and lists one entry per CDR3 protein. The repertoire includes thousands of distinct CDR3 sequences, about 4.2% of them detected once, and approximately 30% sits in the top ten. As for time point: sample taken at primary tumor resection. The sequencing used PBMCs, collected at surgery. All receptors come from a male donor with early-stage non-small cell lung cancer.

The rearrangement joins TRBV5-5 to TRBJ1-6; no clear D gene. Germline V gene sequence: CDR1 SGHKS, CDR2 YYEKEE (reference sequence). Trimming cost V 0 bases and J 6 bases, with 7 bases left between them. The CDR3 runs to 14 residues. Here the CDR3 reads CASSLGQSNSPLHF. In DNA, the CDR3 is TGTGCCAGCAGCTTGGGGCAGTCTAATTCACCCCTCCACTTT. Full variable domain (missing parts from reference TRBV5-5 and TRBJ1-6): DAGVTQSPTHLIKTRGQQVTLRCSPISGHKSVSWYQQVLGQGPQFIFQYYEKEERGRGNFPDRFSARQFPNYSSELNVNALLLGDSALYLCASSLGQSNSPLHFGNGTRLTVT.

This clonotype was counted ten times or more. V usage is TRBV20-1 and J usage is TRBJ2-4; D is perhaps TRBD1 or TRBD2 (5 bases each). The germline V and J ends were trimmed by 6 bases and 0 bases, with 15 bases remaining between them. The CDR3 spans 15 residues. Germline CDR1 reads DFQATT; CDR2 reads SNEGSKA (reference sequence). The DNA for the CDR3 is TGCAGTGCCGAGGGCCCCGGGACAGCCAAAAACATTCAGTACTTC. This gives the protein CSAEGPGTAKNIQYF.

By share, this clonotype ranks as medium-sized. This chain uses TRBV28 with TRBJ1-1; 7 positions match TRBD1. Germline values: CDR1 MDHEN, CDR2 SYDVKM. J lost 6 bases, V lost 6 bases, and 10 bases had no gene match. CDR3 length equals 14 residues. CDR3 protein: CASSLGQDLSEAFF. DNA for the CDR3: TGTGCCAGCAGCCTAGGACAGGACCTCTCTGAAGCTTTCTTT.

The table lists this clonotype with many counts. The V and J genes are TRBV6-6 and TRBJ1-6, with 8 nucleotides matching TRBD1. Germline V CDR1 and CDR2: MNHNY, SVGAGI (reference sequence). CDR3 length: 20 amino acids. The V segment lost 0 bases and the J segment 0 bases; nucleotides outside the gene matches: 10. The CDR3 DNA follows: TGTGCCAGCAGTTACTCGACCCCCCGGACAGGGAGCTCCTATAATTCACCCCTCCACTTT. It specifies CASSYSTPRTGSSYNSPLHF.

The chain carries TRBV5-1 and TRBJ1-4; D perhaps matches TRBD1 (5 bases). Germline CDR1 SGHRS, CDR2 YFSETQ. The V end lost 0 bases, the J end lost 6 bases, and 12 bases lay between the germline ends. This CDR3 has 15 residues. DNA of the CDR3: TGCGCCAGCAGCTTGGATGGCAGGGATTATGAAAAACTGTTTTTT. Encoded protein: CASSLDGRDYEKLFF.

This clonotype was found many times. The CDR3: CASSLVSGGFQETQYF. The CDR3 nucleotides are TGTGCCAGCAGCTTAGTTAGCGGGGGTTTCCAAGAGACCCAGTACTTC. The V call is TRBV13, the J call TRBJ2-5; 9 positions agree with TRBD2. The CDR3 loop spans 16 amino acids. The V gene's germline CDR1 is PRHDT and CDR2 FYEKMQ (reference sequence). After removal of 1 base from V and 1 base from J, the junction contained 4 bases not matched to a gene.

This clonotype is classed as medium-sized. The chain uses TRBV7-8 and TRBJ2-7; 7 nucleotides agree with TRBD1. J lost 1 base, V lost 2 bases, and 2 bases had no gene match. The CDR3 spans 14 residues. The germline V gene encodes CDR1 SGHVS and CDR2 FQNEAQ. CDR3 region: CASSLRDSSYEQYF. CDR3 DNA sequence: TGTGCCAGCAGCTTACGGGACAGTTCCTACGAGCAGTACTTC.

The genes are TRBV20-1 and TRBJ2-3; 7 bases align to TRBD2. This CDR3 region has 18 residues. The germline CDR1 and CDR2 sequences are DFQATT and SNEGSKA (reference sequence). The J segment lost 0 bases and the V segment lost 6 bases, leaving 18 bases of the junction unmatched. The CDR3 DNA reads TGCAGTGCCCCGAGGGGAGGCGGGGGACCACCTAGCACAGATACGCAGTATTTT. Its protein is CSAPRGGGGPPSTDTQYF.

Many counts were recorded for this clonotype. The gene calls are TRBV4-1 and TRBJ1-4; 10 bases are shared with TRBD1. There are 15 residues in the CDR3. The V and J ends lost 4 bases and 6 bases, in that order; junction bases with no gene match: 5. CDR1 MGHRA and CDR2 YSYEKL come from the germline V gene. The CDR3 spells CASSRTGTGDEKLFF. The DNA of the CDR3 is TGCGCCAGCAGCCGAACCGGGACAGGGGATGAAAAACTGTTTTTT.

This clonotype was detected ten times or more. The gene calls are TRBV27 and TRBJ2-1, with 8 bases that match TRBD2. CDR1 is MNHEY, CDR2 SMNVEV, per germline (reference sequence). The trim removed 4 bases at V and 0 bases at J, leaving 5 bases unmatched. CDR3 length: 16 residues. The CDR3 loop reads CASSSAGVSSYNEQFF. The CDR3 DNA is TGTGCCAGCAGTTCAGCGGGGGTGAGCTCCTACAATGAGCAGTTCTTC.